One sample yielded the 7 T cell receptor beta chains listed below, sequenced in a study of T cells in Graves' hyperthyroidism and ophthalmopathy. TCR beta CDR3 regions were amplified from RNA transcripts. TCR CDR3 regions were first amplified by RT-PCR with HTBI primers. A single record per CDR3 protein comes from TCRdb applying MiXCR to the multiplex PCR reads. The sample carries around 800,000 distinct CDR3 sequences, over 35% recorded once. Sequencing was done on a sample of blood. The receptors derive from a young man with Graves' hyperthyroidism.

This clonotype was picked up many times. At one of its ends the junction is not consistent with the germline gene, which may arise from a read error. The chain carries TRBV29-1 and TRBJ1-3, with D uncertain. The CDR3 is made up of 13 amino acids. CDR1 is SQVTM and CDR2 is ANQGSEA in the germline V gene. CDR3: CSAEPGSGNTIYF. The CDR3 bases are TGCAGCGCTGAACCGGGGTCAGGAAACACCATATATTTT.

The CDR3 DNA is TGCAGTGCTAGAGAGGGGCCCTATAGCCTATACCAAGAGACCCAGTACTTC. Translated: CSAREGPYSLYQETQYF. The chain carries TRBV20-1 and TRBJ2-5; possibly TRBD1 for D (5 bases). The CDR3 is 17 residues long. The germline gives CDR1 DFQATT, CDR2 SNEGSKA (reference sequence). Between the trimmed V and J ends, which lost 0 bases and 0 bases, there was a span of 17 bases.

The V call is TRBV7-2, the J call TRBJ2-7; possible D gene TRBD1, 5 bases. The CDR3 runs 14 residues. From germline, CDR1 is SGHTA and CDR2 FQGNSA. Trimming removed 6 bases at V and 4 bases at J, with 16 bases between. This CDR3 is CASRNIRDKYEQYF. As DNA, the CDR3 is TGTGCCAGCAGGAACATCAGGGATAAGTACGAGCAGTACTTC.

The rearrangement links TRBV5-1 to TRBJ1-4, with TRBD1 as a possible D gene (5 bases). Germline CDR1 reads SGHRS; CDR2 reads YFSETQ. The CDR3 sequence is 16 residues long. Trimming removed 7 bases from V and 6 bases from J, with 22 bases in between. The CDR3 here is CASALGTSGGDEKLFF. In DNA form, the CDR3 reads TGCGCCAGCGCACTCGGGACTAGCGGGGGGGATGAAAAACTGTTTTTT.

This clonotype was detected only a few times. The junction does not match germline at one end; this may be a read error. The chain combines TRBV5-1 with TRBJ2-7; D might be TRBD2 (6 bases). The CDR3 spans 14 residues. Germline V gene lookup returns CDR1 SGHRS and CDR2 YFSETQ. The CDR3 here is CASSPGGAAYEQYF. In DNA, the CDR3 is TGTGCCAGCAGTCCCGGCGGGGCCGCCTACGAGCAGTACTTC.

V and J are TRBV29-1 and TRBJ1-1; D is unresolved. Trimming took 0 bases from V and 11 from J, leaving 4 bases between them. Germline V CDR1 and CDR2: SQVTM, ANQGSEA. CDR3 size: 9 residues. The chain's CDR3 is CSVEDGAFF. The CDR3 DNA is TGCAGCGTTGAAGATGGGGCTTTCTTT. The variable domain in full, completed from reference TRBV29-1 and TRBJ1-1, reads SAVISQKPSRDICQRGTSLTIQCQVDSQVTMMFWYRQQPGQSLTLIATANQGSEATYESGFVIDKFPISRPNLTFSTLTVSNMSPEDSSIYLCSVEDGAFFGQGTRLTVV.

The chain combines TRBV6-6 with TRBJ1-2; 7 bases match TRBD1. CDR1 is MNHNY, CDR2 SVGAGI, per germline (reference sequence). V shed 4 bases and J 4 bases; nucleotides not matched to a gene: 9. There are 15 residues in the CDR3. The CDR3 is CASSSLFRTGYGYTF. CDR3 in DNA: TGTGCCAGCAGTTCTCTTTTCCGGACAGGCTATGGCTACACCTTC.